The 5 T cell receptor beta chains below come from one sample, sequenced in a study of blood T cell repertoires in COVID-19. Sequencing used immunoSEQ multiplex PCR; TCRdb keeps in-frame clones, though not all of them. The sample consists of about 280,000 clones, about 86% of them appearing once. The specimen was peripheral blood. The receptors here all came from a young woman who had recovered from COVID-19.

The chain joins TRBV6-6 to TRBJ2-1; 12 bases agree with TRBD2. Looked up from germline, CDR1 is MNHNY and CDR2 is SVGAGI (reference sequence). Losses at the gene ends were 5 bases for V and 4 bases for J; bases not matched to a gene: 6. This CDR3 region has 16 residues. CDR3: CASSRGLAGLYNEQFF. CDR3 DNA: TGTGCCAGCAGTCGAGGACTAGCGGGACTGTACAATGAGCAGTTCTTC.

The genes are TRBV19 and TRBJ2-2; 7 bases fit TRBD1. The germline CDR1 and CDR2 sequences are LNHDA and SQIVND (reference sequence). Trimming cost V 5 bases and J 5 bases; bases outside gene matches: 8. The CDR3 has 15 amino acids. The CDR3 DNA follows: TGTGCCAGTAGTCCCCGACAGGGCGGGACCGGGGAGCTGTTTTTT. Protein: CASSPRQGGTGELFF.

The chain joins TRBV19 to TRBJ2-7, with 10 bases identical to TRBD1. Germline-derived CDR1 and CDR2 are LNHDA and SQIVND (reference sequence). The CDR3 runs 14 residues. The V segment lost 1 base and the J segment 5 bases; nucleotides outside the gene matches: 2. DNA for the CDR3: TGTGCCAGTAGTATAGCCGGGACAGGGGACGAGCAGTACTTC. Translating it yields CASSIAGTGDEQYF.

This rearrangement joins TRBV6-5 to TRBJ1-2; 7 positions agree with TRBD1. Unmatched junction bases numbered 12, after V lost 4 bases and J lost 7 bases. The CDR3 is 15 residues long. Germline values: CDR1 MNHEY, CDR2 SVGAGI. CDR3 in DNA: TGTGCCAGCAGTTGGGCCGGGACAGATCTTATTGGCTACACCTTC. Encoded protein: CASSWAGTDLIGYTF.

This clone was detected a few times. The DNA of the CDR3 is TGTGCCAGCAGTTACGTTGGCGGGGGGTCCTACGAGCAGTACTTC. This gives the protein CASSYVGGGSYEQYF. The J gene is TRBJ2-7, the V gene TRBV6-5; 8 nucleotides align to TRBD2. This CDR3 has 15 residues. Unmatched junction bases numbered 4, after V lost 2 bases and J lost 1 base. CDR1 and CDR2 (germline): MNHEY, SVGAGI.